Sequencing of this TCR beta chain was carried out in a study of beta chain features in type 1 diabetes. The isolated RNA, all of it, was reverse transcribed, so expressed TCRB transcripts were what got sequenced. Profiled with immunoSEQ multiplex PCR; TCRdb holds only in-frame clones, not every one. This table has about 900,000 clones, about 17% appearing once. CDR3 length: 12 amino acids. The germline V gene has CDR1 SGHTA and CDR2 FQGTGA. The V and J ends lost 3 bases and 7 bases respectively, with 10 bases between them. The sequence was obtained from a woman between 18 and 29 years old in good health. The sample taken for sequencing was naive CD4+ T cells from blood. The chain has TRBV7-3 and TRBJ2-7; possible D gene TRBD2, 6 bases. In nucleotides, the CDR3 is TGTGCCAGCAGCTTCCCCGGGGGAGAGCAGTACTTC. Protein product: CASSFPGGEQYF.